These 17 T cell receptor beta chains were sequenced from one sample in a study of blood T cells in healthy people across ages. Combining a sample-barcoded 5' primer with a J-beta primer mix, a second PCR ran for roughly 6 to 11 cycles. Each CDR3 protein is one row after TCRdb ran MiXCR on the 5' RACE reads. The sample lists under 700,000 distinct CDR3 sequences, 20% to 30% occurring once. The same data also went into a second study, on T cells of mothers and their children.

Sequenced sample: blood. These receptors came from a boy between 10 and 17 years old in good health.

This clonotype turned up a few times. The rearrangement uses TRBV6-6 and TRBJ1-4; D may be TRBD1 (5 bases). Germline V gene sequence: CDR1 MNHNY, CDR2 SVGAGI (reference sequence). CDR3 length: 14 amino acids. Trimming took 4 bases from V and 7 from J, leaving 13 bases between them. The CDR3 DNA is TGTGCCAGCAGTTTCCGGGCCGGGGCTGAAAAACTGTTTTTT. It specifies CASSFRAGAEKLFF.

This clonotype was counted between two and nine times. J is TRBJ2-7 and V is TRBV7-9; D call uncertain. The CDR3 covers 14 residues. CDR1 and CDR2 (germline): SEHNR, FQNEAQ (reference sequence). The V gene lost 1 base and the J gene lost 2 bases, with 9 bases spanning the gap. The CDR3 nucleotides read TGTGCCAGCAGCTTAGGGATGGAGACCTACGAGCAGTACTTC. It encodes CASSLGMETYEQYF. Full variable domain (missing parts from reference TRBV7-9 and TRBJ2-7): DTGVSQNPRHKITKRGQNVTFRCDPISEHNRLYWYRQTLGQGPEFLTYFQNEAQLEKSRLLSDRFSAERPKGSFSTLEIQRTEQGDSAMYLCASSLGMETYEQYFGPGTRLTVT.

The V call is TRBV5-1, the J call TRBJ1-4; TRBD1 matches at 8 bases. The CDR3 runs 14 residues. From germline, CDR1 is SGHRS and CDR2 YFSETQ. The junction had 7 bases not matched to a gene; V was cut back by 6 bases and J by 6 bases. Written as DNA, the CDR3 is TGCGCCAGCAATTCAGGGGGCGAGGATGAAAAACTGTTTTTT. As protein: CASNSGGEDEKLFF. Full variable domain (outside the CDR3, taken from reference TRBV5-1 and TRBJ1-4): KAGVTQTPRYLIKTRGQQVTLSCSPISGHRSVSWYQQTPGQGLQFLFEYFSETQRNKGNFPGRFSGRQFSNSRSEMNVSTLELGDSALYLCASNSGGEDEKLFFGSGTQLSVL.

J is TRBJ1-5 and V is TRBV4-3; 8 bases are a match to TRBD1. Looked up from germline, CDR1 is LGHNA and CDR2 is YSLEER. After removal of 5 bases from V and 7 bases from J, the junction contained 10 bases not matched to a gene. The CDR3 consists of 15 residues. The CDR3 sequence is CASSNDRGAGQPQHF. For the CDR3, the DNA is TGCGCCAGCAGCAACGACAGGGGAGCCGGACAGCCCCAGCATTTT.

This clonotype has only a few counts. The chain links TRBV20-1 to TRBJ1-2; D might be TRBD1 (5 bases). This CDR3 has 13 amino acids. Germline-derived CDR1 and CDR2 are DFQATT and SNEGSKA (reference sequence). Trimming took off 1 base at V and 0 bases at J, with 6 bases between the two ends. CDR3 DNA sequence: TGCAGTGCTAGAGTGACAGCTAACTATGGCTACACCTTC. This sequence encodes CSARVTANYGYTF.

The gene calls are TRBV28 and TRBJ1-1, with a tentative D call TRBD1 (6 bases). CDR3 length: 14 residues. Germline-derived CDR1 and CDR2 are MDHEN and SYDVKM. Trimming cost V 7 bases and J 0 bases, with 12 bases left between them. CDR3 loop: CASNKQGVNTEAFF. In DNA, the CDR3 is TGTGCCAGCAACAAACAGGGAGTGAACACTGAAGCTTTCTTT.

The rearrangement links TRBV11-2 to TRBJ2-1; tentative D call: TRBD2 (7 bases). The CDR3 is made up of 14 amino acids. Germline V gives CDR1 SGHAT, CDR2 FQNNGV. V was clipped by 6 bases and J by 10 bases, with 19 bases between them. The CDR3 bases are TGTGCCAGCAGGGCGGGACTAAAGGGGGGCGAGCAGTTCTTC. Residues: CASRAGLKGGEQFF.

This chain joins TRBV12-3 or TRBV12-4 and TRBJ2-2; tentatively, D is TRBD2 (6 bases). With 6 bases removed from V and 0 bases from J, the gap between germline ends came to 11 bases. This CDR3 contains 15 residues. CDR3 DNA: TGTGCCAGCAGAAGAGCGGGCGCGAACACCGGGGAGCTGTTTTTT. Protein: CASRRAGANTGELFF.

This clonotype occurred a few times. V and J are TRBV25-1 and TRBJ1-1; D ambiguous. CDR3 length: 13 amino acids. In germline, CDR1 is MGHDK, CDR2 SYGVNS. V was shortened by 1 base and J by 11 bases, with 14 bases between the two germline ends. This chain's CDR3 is CASSESGRRYAFF. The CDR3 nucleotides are TGTGCCAGCAGTGAATCCGGGAGGAGGTACGCTTTCTTT.

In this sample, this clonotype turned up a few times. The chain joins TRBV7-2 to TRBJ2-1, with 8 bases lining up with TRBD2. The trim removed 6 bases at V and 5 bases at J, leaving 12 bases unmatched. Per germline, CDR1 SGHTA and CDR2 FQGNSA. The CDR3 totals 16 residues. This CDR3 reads CASSSSPRGGDNEQFF. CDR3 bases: TGTGCCAGCAGTTCTTCCCCTCGGGGGGGAGACAATGAGCAGTTCTTC.

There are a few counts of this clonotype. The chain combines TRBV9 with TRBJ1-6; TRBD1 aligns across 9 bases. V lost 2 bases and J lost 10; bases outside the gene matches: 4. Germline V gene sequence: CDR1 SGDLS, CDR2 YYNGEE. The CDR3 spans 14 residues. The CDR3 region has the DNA TGTGCCAGCAGCGTTGAGACAGGGGGATCACCCCTCCACTTT. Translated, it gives CASSVETGGSPLHF.

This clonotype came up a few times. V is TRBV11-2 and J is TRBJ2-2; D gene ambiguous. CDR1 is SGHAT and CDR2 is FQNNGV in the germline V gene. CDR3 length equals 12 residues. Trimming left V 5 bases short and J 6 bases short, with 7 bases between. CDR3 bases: TGTGCCAGCAGCCCCCGGGCCGGGGAGCTGTTTTTT. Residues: CASSPRAGELFF.

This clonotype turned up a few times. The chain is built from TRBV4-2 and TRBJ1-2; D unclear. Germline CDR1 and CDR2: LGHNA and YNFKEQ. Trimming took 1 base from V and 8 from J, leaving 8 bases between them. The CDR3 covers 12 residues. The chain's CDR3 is CASSQVTGGYTF. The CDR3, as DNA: TGTGCCAGCAGCCAAGTAACGGGAGGCTACACCTTC.

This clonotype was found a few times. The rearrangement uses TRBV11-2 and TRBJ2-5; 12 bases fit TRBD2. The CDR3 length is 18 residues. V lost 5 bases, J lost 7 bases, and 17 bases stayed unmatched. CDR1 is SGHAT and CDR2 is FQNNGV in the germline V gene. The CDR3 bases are TGTGCCAGCAGCGCCTTACAGACGACTAGCGGGAGAAGGGGGACCCAGTACTTC. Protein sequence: CASSALQTTSGRRGTQYF.

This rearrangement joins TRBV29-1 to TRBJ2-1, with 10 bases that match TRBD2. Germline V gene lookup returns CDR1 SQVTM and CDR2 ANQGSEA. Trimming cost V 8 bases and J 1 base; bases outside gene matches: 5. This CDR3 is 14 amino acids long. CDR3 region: CSSSSGSSYNEQFF. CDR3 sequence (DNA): TGCAGCTCATCTAGCGGGAGTTCCTACAATGAGCAGTTCTTC.

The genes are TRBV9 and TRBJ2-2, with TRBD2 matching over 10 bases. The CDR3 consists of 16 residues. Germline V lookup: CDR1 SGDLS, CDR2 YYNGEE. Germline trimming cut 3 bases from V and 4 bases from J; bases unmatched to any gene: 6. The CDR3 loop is CASSGLAGAPTGELFF. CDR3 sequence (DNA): TGTGCCAGCAGCGGGCTAGCGGGGGCCCCCACCGGGGAGCTGTTTTTT.

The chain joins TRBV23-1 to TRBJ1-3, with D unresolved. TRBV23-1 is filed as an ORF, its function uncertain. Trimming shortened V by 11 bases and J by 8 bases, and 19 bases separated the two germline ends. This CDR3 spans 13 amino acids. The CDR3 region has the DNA TGCGCCCTGCAGAGTACTAGGCCCGACACCATATATTTT. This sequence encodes CALQSTRPDTIYF.